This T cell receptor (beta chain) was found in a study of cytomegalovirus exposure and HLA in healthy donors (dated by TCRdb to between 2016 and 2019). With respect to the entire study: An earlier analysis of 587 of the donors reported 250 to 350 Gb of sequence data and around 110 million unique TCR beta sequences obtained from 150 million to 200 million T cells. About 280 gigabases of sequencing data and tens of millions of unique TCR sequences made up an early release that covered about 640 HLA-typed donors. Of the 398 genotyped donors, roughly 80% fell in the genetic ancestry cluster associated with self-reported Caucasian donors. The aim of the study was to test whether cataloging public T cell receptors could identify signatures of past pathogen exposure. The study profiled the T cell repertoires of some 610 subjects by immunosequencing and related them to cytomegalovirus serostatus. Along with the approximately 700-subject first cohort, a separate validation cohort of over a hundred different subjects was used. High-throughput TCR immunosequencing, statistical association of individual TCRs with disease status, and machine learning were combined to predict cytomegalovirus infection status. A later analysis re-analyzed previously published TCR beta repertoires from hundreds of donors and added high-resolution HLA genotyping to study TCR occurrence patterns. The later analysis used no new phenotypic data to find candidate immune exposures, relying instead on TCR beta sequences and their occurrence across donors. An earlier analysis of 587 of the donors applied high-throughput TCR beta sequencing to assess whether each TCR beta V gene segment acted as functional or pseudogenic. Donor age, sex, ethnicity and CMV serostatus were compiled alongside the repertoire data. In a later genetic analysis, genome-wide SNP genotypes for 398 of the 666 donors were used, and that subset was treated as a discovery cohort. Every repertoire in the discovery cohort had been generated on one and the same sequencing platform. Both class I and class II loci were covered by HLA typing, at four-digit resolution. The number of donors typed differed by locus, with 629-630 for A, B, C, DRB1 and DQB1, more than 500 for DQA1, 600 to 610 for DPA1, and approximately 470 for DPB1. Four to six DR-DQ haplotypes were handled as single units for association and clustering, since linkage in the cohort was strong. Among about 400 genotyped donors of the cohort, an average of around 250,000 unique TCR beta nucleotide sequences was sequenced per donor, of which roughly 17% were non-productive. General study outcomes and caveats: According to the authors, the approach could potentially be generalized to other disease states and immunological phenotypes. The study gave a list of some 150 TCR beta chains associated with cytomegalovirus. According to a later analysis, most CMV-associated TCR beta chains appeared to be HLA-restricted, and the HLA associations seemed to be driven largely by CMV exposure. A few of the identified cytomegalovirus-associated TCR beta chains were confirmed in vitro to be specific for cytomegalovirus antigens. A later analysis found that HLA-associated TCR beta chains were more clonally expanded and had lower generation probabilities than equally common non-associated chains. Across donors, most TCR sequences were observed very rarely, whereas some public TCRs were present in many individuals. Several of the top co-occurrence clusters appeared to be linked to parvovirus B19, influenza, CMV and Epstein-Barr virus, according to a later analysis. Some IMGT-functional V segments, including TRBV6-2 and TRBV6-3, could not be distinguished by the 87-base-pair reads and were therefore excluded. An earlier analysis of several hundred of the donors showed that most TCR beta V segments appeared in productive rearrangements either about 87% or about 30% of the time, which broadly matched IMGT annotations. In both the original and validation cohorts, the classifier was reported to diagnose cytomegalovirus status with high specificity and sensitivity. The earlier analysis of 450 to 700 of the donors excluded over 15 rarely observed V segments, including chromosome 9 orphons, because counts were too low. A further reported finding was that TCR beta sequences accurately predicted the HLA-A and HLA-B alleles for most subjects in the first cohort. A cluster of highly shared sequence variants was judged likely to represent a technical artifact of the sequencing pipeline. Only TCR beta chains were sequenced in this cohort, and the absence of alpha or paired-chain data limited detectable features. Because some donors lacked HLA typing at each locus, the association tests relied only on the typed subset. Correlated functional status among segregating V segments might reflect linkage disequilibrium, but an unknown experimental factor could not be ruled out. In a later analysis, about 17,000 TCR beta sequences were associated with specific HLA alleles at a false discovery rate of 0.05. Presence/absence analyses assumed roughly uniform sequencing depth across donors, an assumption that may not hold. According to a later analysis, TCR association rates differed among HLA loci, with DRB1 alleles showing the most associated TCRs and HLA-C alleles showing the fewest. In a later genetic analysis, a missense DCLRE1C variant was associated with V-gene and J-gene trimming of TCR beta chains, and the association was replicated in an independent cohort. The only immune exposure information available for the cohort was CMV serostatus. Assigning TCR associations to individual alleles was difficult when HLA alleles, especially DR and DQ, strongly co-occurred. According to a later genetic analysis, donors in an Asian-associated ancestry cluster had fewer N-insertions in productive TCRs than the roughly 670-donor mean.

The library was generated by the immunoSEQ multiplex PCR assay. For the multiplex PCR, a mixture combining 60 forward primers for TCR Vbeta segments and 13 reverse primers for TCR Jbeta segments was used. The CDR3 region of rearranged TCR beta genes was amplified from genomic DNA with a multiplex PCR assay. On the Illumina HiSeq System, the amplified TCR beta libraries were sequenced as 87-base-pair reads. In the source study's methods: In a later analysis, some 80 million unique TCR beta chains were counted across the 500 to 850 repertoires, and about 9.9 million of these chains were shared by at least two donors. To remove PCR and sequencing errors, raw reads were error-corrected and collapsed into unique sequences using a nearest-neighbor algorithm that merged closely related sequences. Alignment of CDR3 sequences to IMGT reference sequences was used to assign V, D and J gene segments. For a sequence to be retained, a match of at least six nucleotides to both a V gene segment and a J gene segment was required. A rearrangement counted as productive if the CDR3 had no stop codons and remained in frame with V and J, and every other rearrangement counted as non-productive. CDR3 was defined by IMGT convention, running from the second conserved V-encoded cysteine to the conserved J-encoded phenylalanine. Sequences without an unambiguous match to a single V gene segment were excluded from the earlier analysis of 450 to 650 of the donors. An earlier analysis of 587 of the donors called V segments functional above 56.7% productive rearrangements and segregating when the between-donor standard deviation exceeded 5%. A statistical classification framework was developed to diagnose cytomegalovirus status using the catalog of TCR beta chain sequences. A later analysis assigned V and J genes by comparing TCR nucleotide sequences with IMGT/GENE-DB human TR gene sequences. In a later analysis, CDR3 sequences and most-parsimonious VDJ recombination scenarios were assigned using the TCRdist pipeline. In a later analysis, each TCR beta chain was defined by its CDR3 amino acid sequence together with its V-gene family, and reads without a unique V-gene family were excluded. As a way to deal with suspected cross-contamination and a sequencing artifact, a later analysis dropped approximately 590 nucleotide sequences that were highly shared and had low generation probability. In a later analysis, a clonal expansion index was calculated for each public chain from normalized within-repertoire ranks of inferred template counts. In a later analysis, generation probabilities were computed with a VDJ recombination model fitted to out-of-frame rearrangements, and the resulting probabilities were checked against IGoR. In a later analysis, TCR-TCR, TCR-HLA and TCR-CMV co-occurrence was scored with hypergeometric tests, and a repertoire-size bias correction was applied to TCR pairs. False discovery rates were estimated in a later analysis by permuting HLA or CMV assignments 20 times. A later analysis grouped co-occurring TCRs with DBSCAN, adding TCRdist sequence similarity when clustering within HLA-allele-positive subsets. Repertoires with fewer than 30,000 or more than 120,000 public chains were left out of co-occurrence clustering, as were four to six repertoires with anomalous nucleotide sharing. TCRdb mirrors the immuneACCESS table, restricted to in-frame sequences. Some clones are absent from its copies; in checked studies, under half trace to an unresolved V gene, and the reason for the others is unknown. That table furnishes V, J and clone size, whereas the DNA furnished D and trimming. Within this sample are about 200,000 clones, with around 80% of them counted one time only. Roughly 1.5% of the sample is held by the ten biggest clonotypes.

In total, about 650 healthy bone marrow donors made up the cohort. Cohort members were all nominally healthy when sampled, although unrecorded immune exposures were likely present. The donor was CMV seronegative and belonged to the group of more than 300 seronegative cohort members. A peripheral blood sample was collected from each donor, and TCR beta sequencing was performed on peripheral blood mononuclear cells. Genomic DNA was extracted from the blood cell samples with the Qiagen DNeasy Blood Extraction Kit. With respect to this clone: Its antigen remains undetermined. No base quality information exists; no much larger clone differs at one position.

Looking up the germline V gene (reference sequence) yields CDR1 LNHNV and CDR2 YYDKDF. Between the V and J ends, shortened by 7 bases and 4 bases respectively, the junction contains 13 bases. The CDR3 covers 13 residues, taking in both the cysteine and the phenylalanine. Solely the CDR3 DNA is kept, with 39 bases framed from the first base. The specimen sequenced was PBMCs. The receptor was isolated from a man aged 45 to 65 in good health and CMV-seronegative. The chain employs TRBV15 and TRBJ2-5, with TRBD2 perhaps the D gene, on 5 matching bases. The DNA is TGTGCCACCACTAGAGGGCCAGGAGAGACCCAGTACTTC. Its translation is CATTRGPGETQYF.